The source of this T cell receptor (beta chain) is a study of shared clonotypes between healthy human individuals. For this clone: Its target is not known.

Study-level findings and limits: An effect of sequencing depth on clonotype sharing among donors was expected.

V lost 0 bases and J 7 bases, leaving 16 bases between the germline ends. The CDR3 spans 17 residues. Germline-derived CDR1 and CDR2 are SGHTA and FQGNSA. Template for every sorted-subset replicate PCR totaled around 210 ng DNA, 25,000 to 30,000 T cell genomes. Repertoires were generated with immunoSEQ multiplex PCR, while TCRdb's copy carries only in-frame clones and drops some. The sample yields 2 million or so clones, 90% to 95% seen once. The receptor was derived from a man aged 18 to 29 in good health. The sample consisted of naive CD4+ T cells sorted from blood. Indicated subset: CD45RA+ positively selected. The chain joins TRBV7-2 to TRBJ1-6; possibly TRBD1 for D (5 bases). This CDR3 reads CASSLAPPGIGNSPLHF. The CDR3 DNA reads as TGTGCCAGCAGCTTAGCGCCCCCAGGGATAGGGAATTCACCCCTCCACTTT.